The 6 T cell receptor beta chains listed next were all sequenced from one sample in a study of shared clonotypes between healthy human individuals. It was CD45RO-negative cells, positively selected for CCR7, that made up naive CD8 cells, with terminally differentiated effector memory CD45RA+ cells excluded. The protocol was immunoSEQ multiplex PCR, while the TCRdb copy is restricted to in-frame clones and leaves out a portion. The table includes hundreds of thousands of clones, about 96% detected once. Sequencing input: naive CD8+ T cells sorted from blood. The receptors derive from a woman in her twenties or thirties in good health.

The chain uses TRBV28 and TRBJ2-3; possibly TRBD1 or TRBD2 for D (5 bases each). The CDR3 consists of 13 residues. The germline gives CDR1 MDHEN, CDR2 SYDVKM. Trimming took off 7 bases at V and 6 bases at J, with 14 bases between the two ends. The CDR3 nucleotides are TGTGCCAGCACCCCAGGGACGGCCGATACGCAGTATTTT. Its translation is CASTPGTADTQYF.

J is TRBJ2-5 and V is TRBV4-1; D unresolved. TRBJ2-7 explains the end of the DNA better; the J call may be wrong. Germline V gene data show CDR1 as MGHRA and CDR2 as YSYEKL. The CDR3 has 13 residues. This CDR3 is CASSQAYAYEQYF. The CDR3, as DNA: TGCGCCAGCAGCCAAGCCTATGCCTACGAGCAGTACTTC.

The rearrangement joins TRBV28 to TRBJ2-1; 9 bases line up with TRBD1. CDR1 MDHEN and CDR2 SYDVKM come from the germline V gene. This CDR3 comprises 16 residues. The J segment lost 5 bases and the V segment lost 6 bases, leaving 11 bases of the junction unmatched. The CDR3 DNA sequence: TGTGCCAGCAGCCCCTACCGGGACAGGGATGACAATGAGCAGTTCTTC. It specifies CASSPYRDRDDNEQFF.

The chain joins TRBV19 to TRBJ2-2; D possibly corresponds to TRBD2 (5 bases). This CDR3 has 14 residues. Germline loops: CDR1 LNHDA, CDR2 SQIVND (reference sequence). Trimming cost V 2 bases and J 7 bases, with 11 bases left between them. The CDR3 nucleotides read TGTGCCAGTAGTATATCATCGGGAAGCGGGGAGCTGTTTTTT. Its protein is CASSISSGSGELFF.

V usage is TRBV5-4 and J usage is TRBJ1-4; maybe TRBD1 (6 bases). Trimming cost V 5 bases and J 6 bases, with 14 bases left between them. The germline V gene has CDR1 SGHNT and CDR2 YYREEE (reference sequence). This CDR3 region has 14 residues. The CDR3 DNA sequence: TGTGCCAGCAGTATAACAGGGTCGCATGAAAAACTGTTTTTT. It yields the protein CASSITGSHEKLFF.

This chain uses TRBV7-6 with TRBJ2-7; D is possibly TRBD1 (6 bases). Trimming shortened V by 3 bases and J by 0 bases, and 15 bases separated the two germline ends. CDR3 length: 16 amino acids. The germline gives CDR1 SGHVS, CDR2 FNYEAQ. CDR3 protein: CASSFKSRDNSYEQYF. In nucleotides, the CDR3 is TGTGCCAGCAGCTTTAAGAGCCGGGACAACTCCTACGAGCAGTACTTC. Filled out from reference TRBV7-6 and TRBJ2-7, the complete variable domain reads GAGVSQSPRYKVTKRGQDVALRCDPISGHVSLYWYRQALGQGPEFLTYFNYEAQQDKSGLPNDRFSAERPEGSISTLTIQRTEQRDSAMYRCASSFKSRDNSYEQYFGPGTRLTVT.